Sequencing of this T cell receptor beta chain was carried out in a study of blood T cell repertoires in COVID-19. Study background: Sites in the United States, Italy and Spain provided acute and convalescent COVID-19 samples. T cells, B-cell-depleted T cells, or PBMCs supplied cDNA or gDNA.

V lost 2 bases and J 1 base, leaving 9 bases between the germline ends. The CDR3 is 15 amino acids. The germline CDR1 and CDR2 sequences are SGHTS and YDEGEE. Original processing notes: The assay estimated nucleated cells by amplifying reference gene primers. Here immunoSEQ multiplex PCR was the method, and the copy in TCRdb shows in-frame clones only, minus some. V and J calls and clone size come straight from that table; D and trimming were deduced from the DNA. The profile covers 150,000 or so clones, with about four fifths appearing a single time and 1.5% to 2% taken by the ten largest. Specimen: peripheral blood. The clonotype originates from a human donor in a cohort sampled during active COVID-19. The chain recombines TRBV5-8 with TRBJ2-2, with a weak D call TRBD1 (5 bases). The chain's CDR3 is CASSFRQLNTGELFF. Written as DNA, the CDR3 is TGTGCCAGCAGCTTTAGACAGCTGAACACCGGGGAGCTGTTTTTT.